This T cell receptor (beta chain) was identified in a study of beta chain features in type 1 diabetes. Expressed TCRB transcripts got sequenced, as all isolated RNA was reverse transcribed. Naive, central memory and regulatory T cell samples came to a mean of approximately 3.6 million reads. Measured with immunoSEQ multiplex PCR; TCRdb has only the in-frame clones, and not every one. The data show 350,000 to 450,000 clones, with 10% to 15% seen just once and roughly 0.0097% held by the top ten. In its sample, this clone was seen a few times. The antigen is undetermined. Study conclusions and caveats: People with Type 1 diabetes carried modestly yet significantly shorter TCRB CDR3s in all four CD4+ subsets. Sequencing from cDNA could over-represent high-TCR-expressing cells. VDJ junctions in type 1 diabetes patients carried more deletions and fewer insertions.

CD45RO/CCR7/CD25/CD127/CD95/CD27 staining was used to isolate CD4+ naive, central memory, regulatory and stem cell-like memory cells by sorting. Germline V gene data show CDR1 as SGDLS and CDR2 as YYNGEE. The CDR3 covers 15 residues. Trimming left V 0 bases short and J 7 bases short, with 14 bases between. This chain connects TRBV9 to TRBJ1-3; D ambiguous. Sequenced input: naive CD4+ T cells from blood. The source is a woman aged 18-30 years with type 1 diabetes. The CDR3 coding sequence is TGTGCCAGCAGCGTAGAAGCAGCCCCGGGGAACACCATATATTTT. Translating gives CASSVEAAPGNTIYF.